These T cell receptor beta chains were read from a single sample in a study of cytomegalovirus exposure and HLA in healthy donors. TCRdb's table, derived via immunoSEQ multiplex PCR, lists solely in-frame clones and lacks some. The sample holds about 90,000 clones; roughly 80% are singletons and the top ten take over 2%. The sequenced sample consisted of PBMCs. These TCRs come from a boy between 10 and 17 years old in good health and CMV-seronegative. The CDR3 runs from the conserved cysteine through the conserved F or W. The order of the fields is V gene, CDR3 protein.

v_call: TRBV10-2; cdr3_aa: CASSVLHTGELFF
v_call: TRBV30; cdr3_aa: CAWSRTTGEQYF
v_call: TRBV11-2; cdr3_aa: CASSRNQGAAGELFF
v_call: TRBV5-1; cdr3_aa: CASSLMSGTGSNEQFF
v_call: TRBV30; cdr3_aa: CAWSGTGYGYTF
v_call: TRBV4-2; cdr3_aa: CASSQGTTYTEAFF
v_call: TRBV19; cdr3_aa: CASSIGLNNEQFF
v_call: TRBV7-2; cdr3_aa: CASSLGTAELYYGYTF
v_call: TRBV4-1; cdr3_aa: CASSTTGTGGGEQFF
v_call: TRBV2; cdr3_aa: CASSVVQGVGYTF
v_call: TRBV9; cdr3_aa: CASSSPGTGSGNTIYF
v_call: TRBV21-1; cdr3_aa: CASSNRQEEKLFF
v_call: TRBV7-9; cdr3_aa: CASSRGTEKIYEQYF
v_call: TRBV7-9; cdr3_aa: CASSLMADSQETQYF
v_call: TRBV5-4; cdr3_aa: CASSLGLDTNYGYTF
v_call: TRBV9; cdr3_aa: CASSKRGGKTQYF
v_call: TRBV2; cdr3_aa: CASSLRDRSSYEQYF
v_call: TRBV5-4; cdr3_aa: CASSLPGRYEQYF
v_call: TRBV27; cdr3_aa: CASSYGGNEQYF
v_call: TRBV11-2; cdr3_aa: CASTTYGQRNTEAFF
v_call: TRBV10-3; cdr3_aa: CATTAGVGYNEQFF
v_call: TRBV10-3; cdr3_aa: CAISVGLTVMNTEAFF
v_call: TRBV5-1; cdr3_aa: CASSLEGADEQYF
v_call: TRBV6-5; cdr3_aa: CASSFLPGTGAYEQYF
v_call: TRBV30; cdr3_aa: CASSTSGRAYEQYF
v_call: TRBV30; cdr3_aa: CAWSVTGIYGYTF
v_call: TRBV5-4; cdr3_aa: CASSLVGYTEAFF
v_call: TRBV10-2; cdr3_aa: CASSVLVGEGTEAFF
v_call: TRBV7-2; cdr3_aa: CASRRDQGGYGYTF
v_call: TRBV4-2; cdr3_aa: CASSQERATYEQYF
v_call: TRBV5-6; cdr3_aa: CASSLDRGRGETQYF
v_call: TRBV6-5; cdr3_aa: CASSYMSSYNSPLHF
v_call: TRBV15; cdr3_aa: CATSRGTGGTEAFF
v_call: TRBV25-1; cdr3_aa: CASSGLQGLDYGYTF
v_call: TRBV6-6; cdr3_aa: CASSYSVGRETQYF
v_call: TRBV28; cdr3_aa: CASSEDRSTDTQYF
v_call: TRBV29-1; cdr3_aa: CSVEEASGQYF
v_call: TRBV4-2; cdr3_aa: CASSHSTSGIYNEQFF
v_call: TRBV7-9; cdr3_aa: CASSPPQASYGYTF
v_call: TRBV13; cdr3_aa: CASSLGEDYTEAFF
v_call: TRBV6-1; cdr3_aa: CASRAIEAMDEQFF